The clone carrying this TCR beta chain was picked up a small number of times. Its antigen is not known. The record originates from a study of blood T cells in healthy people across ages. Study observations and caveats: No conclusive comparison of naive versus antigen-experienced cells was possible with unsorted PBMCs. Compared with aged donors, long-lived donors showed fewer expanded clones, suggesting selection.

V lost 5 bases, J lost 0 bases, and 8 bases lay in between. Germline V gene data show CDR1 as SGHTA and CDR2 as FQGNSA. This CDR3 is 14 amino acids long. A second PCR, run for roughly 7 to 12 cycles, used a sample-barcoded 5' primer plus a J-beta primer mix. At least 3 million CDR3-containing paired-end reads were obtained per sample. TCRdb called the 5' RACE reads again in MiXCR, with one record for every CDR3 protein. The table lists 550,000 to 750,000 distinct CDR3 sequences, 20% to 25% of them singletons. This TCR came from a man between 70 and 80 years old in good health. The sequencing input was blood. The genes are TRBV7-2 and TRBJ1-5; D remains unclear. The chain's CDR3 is CASSREFSNQPQHF. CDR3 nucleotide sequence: TGTGCCAGCAGCAGGGAATTTAGCAATCAGCCCCAGCATTTT.